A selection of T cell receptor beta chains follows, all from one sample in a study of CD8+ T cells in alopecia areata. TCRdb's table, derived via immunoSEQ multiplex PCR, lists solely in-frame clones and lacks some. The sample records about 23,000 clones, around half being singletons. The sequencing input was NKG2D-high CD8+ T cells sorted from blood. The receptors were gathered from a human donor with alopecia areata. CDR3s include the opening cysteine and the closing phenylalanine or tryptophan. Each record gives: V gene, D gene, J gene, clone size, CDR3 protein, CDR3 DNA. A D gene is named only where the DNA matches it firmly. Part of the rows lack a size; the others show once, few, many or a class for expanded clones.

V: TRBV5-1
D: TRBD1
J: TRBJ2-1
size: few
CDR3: CASSLRQTGGFNEQFF
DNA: TGCGCCAGCAGCTTACGGCAGACAGGGGGTTTTAATGAGCAGTTCTTC

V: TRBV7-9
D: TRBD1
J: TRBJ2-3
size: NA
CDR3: CASRTGTGKDTQYF
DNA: TGTGCCAGCAGAACCGGGACAGGAAAAGATACGCAGTATTTT

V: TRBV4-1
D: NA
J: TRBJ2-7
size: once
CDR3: CASSSASYGQYF
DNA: TGCGCCAGCAGCTCTGCTTCCTACGGGCAGTACTTC

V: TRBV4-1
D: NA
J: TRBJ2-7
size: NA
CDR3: CASSQGDLQDEQYF
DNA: TGCGCCAGCAGCCAAGGGGATTTACAGGACGAGCAGTACTTC

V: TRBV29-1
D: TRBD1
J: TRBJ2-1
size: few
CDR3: CSVQSGQGVYNEQFF
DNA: TGCAGCGTCCAGTCCGGACAGGGGGTTTACAATGAGCAGTTCTTC

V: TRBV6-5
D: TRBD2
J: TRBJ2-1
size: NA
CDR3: CASSYTSGRGNEQFF
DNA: TGTGCCAGCAGTTACACTAGCGGGAGGGGTAATGAGCAGTTCTTC

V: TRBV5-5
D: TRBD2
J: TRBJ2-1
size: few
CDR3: CASSLSGRGGSSYNEQFF
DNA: TGTGCCAGCAGCTTGTCGGGGCGCGGCGGGAGCTCCTACAATGAGCAGTTCTTC

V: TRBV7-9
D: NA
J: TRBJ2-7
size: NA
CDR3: CASSPTQVQGRLPIYEQYF
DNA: TGTGCCAGCAGCCCGACCCAAGTCCAGGGCCGATTACCAATATACGAGCAGTACTTC

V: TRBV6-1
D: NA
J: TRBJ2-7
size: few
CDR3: CATSQKPTVYF
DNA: TGTGCCACGTCACAGAAACCGACAGTTTACTTC

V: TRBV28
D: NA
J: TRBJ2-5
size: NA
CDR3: CASSYRGTEKETQYF
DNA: TGTGCCAGCAGTTACCGCGGGACGGAGAAAGAGACCCAGTACTTC

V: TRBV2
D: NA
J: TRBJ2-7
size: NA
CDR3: CASSEALRGPYEQYF
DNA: TGTGCCAGCAGTGAAGCGCTTCGAGGGCCCTACGAGCAGTACTTC

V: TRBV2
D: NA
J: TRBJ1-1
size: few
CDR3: CAISFGTNTEAFF
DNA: TGTGCCATCTCTTTCGGCACGAACACTGAAGCTTTCTTT

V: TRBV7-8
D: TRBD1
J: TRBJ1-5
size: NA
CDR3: CASSLGTGPNQPQHF
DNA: TGTGCCAGCAGCTTGGGGACAGGGCCTAATCAGCCCCAGCATTTT

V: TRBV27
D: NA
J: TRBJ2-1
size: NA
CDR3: CASSLGQLTMMQFF
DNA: TGTGCCAGCAGTTTAGGACAGCTCACAATGATGCAGTTCTTC

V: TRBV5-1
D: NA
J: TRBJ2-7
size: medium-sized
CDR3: CASSPEYAGETEQYF
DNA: TGCGCCAGCAGCCCCGAGTATGCAGGGGAGACCGAGCAGTACTTC

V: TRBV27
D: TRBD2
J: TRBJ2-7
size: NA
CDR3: CASRRWEGESYEQYF
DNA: TGTGCCAGCAGACGATGGGAGGGAGAGTCCTACGAGCAGTACTTC

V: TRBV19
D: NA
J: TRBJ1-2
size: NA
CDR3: CASSILTMNYGYTF
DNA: TGTGCCAGTAGTATCTTGACAATGAACTATGGCTACACCTTC

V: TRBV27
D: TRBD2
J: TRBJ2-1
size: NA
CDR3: CASSAGTSYNEQFF
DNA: TGTGCCAGCAGTGCCGGGACTAGTTACAATGAGCAGTTCTTC

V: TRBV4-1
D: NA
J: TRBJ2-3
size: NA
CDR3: CASSQFGDPGTDTQYF
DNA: TGCGCCAGCAGCCAATTCGGGGATCCTGGCACAGATACGCAGTATTTT

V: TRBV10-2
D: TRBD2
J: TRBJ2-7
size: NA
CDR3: CASSLGGDGRAAEQYF
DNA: TGCGCCAGCAGCCTGGGCGGCGACGGGAGGGCCGCCGAGCAGTACTTC

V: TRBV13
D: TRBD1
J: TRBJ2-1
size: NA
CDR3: CASSLVGTGNNEQFF
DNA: TGTGCCAGCAGCTTAGTAGGGACAGGGAACAATGAGCAGTTCTTC

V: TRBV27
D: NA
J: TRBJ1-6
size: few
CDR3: CASSLSSGSTSPLHF
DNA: TGTGCCAGCAGTTTATCTAGTGGATCAACGTCACCCCTCCACTTT

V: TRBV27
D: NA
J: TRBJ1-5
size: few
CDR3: CASSFGGNQPQHF
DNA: TGTGCCAGCAGTTTTGGGGGAAATCAGCCCCAGCATTTT

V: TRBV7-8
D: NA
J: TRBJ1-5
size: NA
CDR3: CASSFGDNWPQHF
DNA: TGTGCCAGCAGCTTCGGGGACAACTGGCCCCAGCATTTT

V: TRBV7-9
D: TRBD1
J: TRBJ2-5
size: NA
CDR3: CASGQELQETQYF
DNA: TGTGCCAGTGGACAGGAACTTCAAGAGACCCAGTACTTC

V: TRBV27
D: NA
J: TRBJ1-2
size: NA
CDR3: CASSPTSGNGYTF
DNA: TGTGCCAGCAGTCCTACGTCCGGAAATGGCTACACCTTC

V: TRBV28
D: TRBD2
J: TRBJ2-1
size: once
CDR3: CASSFPVGLASEQFF
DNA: TGTGCCAGCAGTTTCCCCGTAGGACTAGCAAGTGAGCAGTTCTTC

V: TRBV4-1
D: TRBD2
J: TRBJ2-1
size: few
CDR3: CASSQDLSSGGNNEQFF
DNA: TGCGCCAGCAGCCAAGACTTATCTAGCGGGGGTAACAATGAGCAGTTCTTC

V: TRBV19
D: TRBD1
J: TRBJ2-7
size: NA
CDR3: CASSNRDRGHYEQYF
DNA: TGTGCCAGCAGTAACCGGGACAGGGGGCACTACGAGCAGTACTTC

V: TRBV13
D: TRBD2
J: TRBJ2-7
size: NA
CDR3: CASSLPTSGSTYEQYF
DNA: TGTGCCAGCAGCTTACCCACTAGCGGGAGTACCTACGAGCAGTACTTC

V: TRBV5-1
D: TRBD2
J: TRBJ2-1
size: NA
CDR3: CASRQTGTSGRGSYNEQFF
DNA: TGCGCCAGCAGACAAACCGGGACTAGCGGGAGGGGGTCCTACAATGAGCAGTTCTTC

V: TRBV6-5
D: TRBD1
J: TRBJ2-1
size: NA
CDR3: CASSYGTGNNEQFF
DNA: TGTGCCAGCAGTTACGGGACAGGGAACAATGAGCAGTTCTTC

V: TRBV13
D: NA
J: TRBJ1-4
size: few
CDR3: CASSSGTDGEKLFF
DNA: TGTGCCAGCAGCTCCGGGACTGACGGGGAAAAACTGTTTTTT

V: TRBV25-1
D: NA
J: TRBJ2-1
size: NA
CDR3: CASSGGYEQFF
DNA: TGTGCCAGCAGTGGGGGGTATGAGCAGTTCTTC

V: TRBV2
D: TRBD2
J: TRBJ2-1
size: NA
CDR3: CASSEGSGSLSDEQFF
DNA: TGTGCCAGCAGTGAGGGTAGCGGGAGTCTCAGCGATGAGCAGTTCTTC

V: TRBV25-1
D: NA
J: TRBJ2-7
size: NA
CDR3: CASRPEQYF
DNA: TGTGCCAGCAGACCCGAGCAGTACTTC

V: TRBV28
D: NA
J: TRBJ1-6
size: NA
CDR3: CASSFGQGGSPLHF
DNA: TGTGCCAGCAGTTTCGGTCAGGGAGGATCACCCCTCCACTTT

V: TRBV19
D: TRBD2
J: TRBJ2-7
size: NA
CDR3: CATAPSGSAYEQYF
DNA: TGTGCCACAGCACCTAGCGGTTCTGCCTACGAGCAGTACTTC

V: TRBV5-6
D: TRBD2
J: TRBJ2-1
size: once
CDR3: CASSLTSGPYNEQFF
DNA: TGTGCCAGCAGCCTTACTAGCGGGCCCTACAATGAGCAGTTCTTC

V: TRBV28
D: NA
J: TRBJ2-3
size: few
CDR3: CASSLYGGPPTDTQYF
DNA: TGTGCCAGCAGTTTGTACGGGGGCCCCCCCACAGATACGCAGTATTTT

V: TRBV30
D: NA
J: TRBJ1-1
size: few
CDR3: CAWSLMGHTEAFF
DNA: TGTGCCTGGAGCCTAATGGGACACACTGAAGCTTTCTTT

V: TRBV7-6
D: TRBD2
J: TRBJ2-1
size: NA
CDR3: CASSQWTSGRAYNEQFF
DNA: TGTGCCAGCAGCCAATGGACTAGCGGGAGGGCCTACAATGAGCAGTTCTTC

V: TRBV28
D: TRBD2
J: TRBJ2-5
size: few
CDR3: CASSLGRARGQETQYF
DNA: TGTGCCAGCAGTTTAGGGAGGGCGAGAGGCCAAGAGACCCAGTACTTC